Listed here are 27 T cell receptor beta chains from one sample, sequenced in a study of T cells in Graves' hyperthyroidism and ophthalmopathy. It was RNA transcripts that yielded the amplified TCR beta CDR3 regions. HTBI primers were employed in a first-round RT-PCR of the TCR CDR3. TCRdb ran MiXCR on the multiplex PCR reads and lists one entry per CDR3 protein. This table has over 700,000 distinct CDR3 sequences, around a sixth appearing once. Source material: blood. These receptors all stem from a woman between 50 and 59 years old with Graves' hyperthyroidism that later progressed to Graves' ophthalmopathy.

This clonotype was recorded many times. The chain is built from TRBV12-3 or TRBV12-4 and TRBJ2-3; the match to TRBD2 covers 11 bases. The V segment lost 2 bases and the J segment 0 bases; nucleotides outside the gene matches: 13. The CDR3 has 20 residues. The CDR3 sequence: CASSLRWLAGGPTSTDTQYF. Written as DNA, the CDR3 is TGTGCCAGCAGTTTACGCTGGCTAGCGGGGGGCCCAACTAGCACAGATACGCAGTATTTT.

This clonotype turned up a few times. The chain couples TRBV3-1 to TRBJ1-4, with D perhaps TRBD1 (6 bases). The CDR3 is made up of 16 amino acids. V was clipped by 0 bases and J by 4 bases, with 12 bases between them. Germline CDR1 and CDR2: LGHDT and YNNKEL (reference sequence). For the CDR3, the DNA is TGTGCCAGCAGCCAAGAGGCAGGGGCTGATAATGAAAAACTGTTTTTT. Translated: CASSQEAGADNEKLFF.

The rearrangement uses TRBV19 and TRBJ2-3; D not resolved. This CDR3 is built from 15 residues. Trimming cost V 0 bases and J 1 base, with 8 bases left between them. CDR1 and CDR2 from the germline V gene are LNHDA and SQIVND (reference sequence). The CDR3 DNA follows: TGTGCCAGTAGTATAGATCTTCGGCGCACAGATACGCAGTATTTT. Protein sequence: CASSIDLRRTDTQYF.

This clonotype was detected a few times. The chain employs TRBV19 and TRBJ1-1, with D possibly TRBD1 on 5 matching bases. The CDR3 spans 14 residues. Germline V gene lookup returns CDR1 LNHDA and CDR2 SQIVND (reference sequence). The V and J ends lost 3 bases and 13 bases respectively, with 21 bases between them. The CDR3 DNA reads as TGTGCCAGTAGTATGGAGGGGTCCGGGGTGAAGCTTTTCTTT. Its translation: CASSMEGSGVKLFF.

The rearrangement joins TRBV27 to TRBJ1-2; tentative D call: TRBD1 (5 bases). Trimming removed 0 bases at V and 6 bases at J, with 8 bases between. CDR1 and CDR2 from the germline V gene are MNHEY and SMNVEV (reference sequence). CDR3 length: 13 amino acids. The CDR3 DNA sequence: TGTGCCAGCAGTTTATCCGGGGGGGATGGCTACACCTTC. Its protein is CASSLSGGDGYTF.

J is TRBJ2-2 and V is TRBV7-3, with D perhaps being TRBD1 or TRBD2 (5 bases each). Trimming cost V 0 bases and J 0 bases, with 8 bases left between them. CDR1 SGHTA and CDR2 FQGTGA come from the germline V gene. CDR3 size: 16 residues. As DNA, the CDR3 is TGTGCCAGCAGCTTAACTGAGGGGCCGAACACCGGGGAGCTGTTTTTT. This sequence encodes CASSLTEGPNTGELFF.

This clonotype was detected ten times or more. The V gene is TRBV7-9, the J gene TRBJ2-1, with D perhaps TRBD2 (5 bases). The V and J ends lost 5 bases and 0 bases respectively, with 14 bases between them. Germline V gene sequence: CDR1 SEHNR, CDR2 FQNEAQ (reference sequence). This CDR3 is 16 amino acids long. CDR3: CASSHWTYSSYNEQFF. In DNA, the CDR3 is TGTGCCAGCAGCCACTGGACTTATAGCTCCTACAATGAGCAGTTCTTC.

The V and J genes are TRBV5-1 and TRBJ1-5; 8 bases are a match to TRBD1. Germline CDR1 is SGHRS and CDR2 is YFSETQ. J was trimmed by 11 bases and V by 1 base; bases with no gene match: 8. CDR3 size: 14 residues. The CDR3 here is CASSLKEGGQAQHF. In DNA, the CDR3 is TGCGCCAGCAGCTTGAAGGAGGGGGGACAGGCCCAGCATTTT.

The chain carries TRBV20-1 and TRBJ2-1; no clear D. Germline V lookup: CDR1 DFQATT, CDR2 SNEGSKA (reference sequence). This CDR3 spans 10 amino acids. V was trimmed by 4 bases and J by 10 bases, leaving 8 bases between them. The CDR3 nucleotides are TGCAGTGCTAAAACCCACGAGCAGTTCTTC. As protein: CSAKTHEQFF.

The CDR3 nucleotides are TGCAGTGCTGGCCGTAATGGAAACACCATATATTTT. Residues: CSAGRNGNTIYF. This rearrangement joins TRBV20-1 to TRBJ1-3, with no clear D. The CDR3 covers 12 residues. Germline V lookup: CDR1 DFQATT, CDR2 SNEGSKA (reference sequence). The V and J ends lost 5 bases and 3 bases respectively, with 8 bases between them.

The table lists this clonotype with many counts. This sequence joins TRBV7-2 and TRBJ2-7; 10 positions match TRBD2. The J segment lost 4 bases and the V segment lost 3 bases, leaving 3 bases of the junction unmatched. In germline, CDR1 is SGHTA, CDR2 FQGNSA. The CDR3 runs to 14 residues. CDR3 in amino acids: CASSFSGLAYEQYF. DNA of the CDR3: TGTGCCAGCAGCTTCTCGGGACTAGCGTACGAGCAGTACTTC.

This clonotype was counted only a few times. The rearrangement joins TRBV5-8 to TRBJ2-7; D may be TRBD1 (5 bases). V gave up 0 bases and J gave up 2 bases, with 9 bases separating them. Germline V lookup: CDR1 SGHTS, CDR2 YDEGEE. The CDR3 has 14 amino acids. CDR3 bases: TGTGCCAGCAGCTTGGGGACACAAACCTACGAGCAGTACTTC. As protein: CASSLGTQTYEQYF.

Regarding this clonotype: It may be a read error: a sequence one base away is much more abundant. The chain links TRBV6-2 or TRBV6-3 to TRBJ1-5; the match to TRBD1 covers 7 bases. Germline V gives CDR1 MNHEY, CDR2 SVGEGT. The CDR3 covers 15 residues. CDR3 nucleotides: TGTGCCAGTGGACAGGCGGAGATTAGCAATCAGCCCCGGCATTTT. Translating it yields CASGQAEISNQPRHF.

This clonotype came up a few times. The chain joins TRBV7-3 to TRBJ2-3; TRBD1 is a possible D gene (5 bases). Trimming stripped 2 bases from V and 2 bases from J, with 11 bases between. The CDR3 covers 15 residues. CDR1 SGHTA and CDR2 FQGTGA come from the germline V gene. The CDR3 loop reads CASSLQGIFTDTQYF. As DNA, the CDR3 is TGTGCCAGCAGCTTACAGGGAATTTTCACAGATACGCAGTATTTT.

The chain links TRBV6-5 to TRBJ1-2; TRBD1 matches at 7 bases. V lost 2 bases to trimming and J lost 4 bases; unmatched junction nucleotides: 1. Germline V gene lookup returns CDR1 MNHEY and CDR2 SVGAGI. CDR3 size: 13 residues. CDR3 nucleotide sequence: TGTGCCAGCAGTTACGACAGGGCCTATGGCTACACCTTC. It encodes CASSYDRAYGYTF.

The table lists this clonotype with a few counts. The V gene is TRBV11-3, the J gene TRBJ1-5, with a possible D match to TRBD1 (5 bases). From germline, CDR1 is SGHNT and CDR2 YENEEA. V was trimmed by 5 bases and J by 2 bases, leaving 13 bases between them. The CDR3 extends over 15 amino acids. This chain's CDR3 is CASSHLGEGNQPQHF. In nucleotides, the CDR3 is TGTGCCAGCAGCCACCTGGGGGAGGGCAATCAGCCCCAGCATTTT.

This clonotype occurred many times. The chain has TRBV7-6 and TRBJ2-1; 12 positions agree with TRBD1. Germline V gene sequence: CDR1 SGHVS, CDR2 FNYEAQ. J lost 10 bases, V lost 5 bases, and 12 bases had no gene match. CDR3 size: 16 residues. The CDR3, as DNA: TGTGCCAGCAGCCCTACCCGGGACAGGGGGCCTCCGGAGCAGTTCTTC. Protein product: CASSPTRDRGPPEQFF.

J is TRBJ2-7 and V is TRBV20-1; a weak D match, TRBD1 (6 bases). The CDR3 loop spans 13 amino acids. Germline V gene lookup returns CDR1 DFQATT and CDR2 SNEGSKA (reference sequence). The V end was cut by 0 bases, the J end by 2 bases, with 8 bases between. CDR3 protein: CSARERTAYEQYF. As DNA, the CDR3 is TGCAGTGCTAGAGAACGGACAGCCTACGAGCAGTACTTC.

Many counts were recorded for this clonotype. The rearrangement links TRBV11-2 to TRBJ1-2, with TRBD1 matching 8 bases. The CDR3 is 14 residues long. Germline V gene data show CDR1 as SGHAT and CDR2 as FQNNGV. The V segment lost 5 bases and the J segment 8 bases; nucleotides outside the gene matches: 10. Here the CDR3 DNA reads TGTGCCAGCAGCCCTGGACAGGGACGAGGAGGCTACACCTTC. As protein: CASSPGQGRGGYTF. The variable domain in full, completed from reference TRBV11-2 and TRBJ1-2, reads EAGVAQSPRYKIIEKRQSVAFWCNPISGHATLYWYQQILGQGPKLLIQFQNNGVVDDSQLPKDRFSAERLKGVDSTLKIQPAKLEDSAVYLCASSPGQGRGGYTFGSGTRLTVV.

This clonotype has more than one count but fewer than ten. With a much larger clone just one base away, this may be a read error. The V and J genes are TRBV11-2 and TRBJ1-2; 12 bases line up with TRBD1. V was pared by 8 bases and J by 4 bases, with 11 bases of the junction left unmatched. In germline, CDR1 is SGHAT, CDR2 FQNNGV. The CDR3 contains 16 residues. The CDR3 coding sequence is TGTGCCAGCGGCCGAATCCGGGACAGGGGGCTCTATGGCTACACCTTC. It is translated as CASGRIRDRGLYGYTF.

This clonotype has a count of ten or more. Written as DNA, the CDR3 is TGTGCCAGCAGTCCACCGCTAGGGACGAACACCGGGGAGCTGTTTTTT. Amino acids: CASSPPLGTNTGELFF. This chain connects TRBV12-3 or TRBV12-4 to TRBJ2-2; D not certain. Trimming stripped 5 bases from V and 0 bases from J, with 13 bases between. The CDR3 has 16 amino acids.

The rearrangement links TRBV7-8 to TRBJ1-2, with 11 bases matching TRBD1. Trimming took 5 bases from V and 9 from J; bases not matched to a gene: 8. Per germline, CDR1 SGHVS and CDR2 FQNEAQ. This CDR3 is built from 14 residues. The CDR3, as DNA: TGTGCCAGCAGCCAGCGGACAGGGGGCAACCGCTACACCTTC. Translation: CASSQRTGGNRYTF.

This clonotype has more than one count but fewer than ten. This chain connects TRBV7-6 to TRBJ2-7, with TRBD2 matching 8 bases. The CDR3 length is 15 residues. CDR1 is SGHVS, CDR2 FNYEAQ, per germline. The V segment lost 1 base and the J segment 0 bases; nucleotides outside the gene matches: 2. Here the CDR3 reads CASSLGAGASYEQYF. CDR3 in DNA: TGTGCCAGCAGCTTAGGAGCGGGGGCCTCCTACGAGCAGTACTTC.

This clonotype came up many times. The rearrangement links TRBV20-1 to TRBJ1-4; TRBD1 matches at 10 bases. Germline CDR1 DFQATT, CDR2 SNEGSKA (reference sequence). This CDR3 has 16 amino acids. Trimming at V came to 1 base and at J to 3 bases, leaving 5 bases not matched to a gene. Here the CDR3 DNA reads TGCAGTGCTAGAGGGGGACAGGGGAGGTCTAATGAAAAACTGTTTTTT. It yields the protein CSARGGQGRSNEKLFF.

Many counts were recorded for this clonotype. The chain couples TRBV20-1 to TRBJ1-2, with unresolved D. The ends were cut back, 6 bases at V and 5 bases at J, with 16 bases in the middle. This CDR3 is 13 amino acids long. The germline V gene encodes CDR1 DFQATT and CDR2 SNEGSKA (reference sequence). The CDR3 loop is CSAERNDGYGYTF. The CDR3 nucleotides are TGCAGTGCCGAACGGAATGACGGGTATGGCTACACCTTC.

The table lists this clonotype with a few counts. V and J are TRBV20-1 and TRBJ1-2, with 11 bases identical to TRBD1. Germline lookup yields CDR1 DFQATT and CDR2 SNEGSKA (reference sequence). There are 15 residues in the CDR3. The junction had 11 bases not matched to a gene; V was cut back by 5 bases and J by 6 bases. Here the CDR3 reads CSARTGGRYYDGYTF. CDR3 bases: TGCAGTGCTCGGACAGGGGGCCGGTATTACGATGGCTACACCTTC.

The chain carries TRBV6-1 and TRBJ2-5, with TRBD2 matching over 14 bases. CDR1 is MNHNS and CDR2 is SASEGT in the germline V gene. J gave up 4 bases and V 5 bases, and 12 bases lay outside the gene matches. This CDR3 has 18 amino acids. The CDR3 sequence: CASSSTTSGRGQLETQYF. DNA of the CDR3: TGTGCCAGCAGTTCCACGACTAGCGGGAGGGGCCAATTAGAGACCCAGTACTTC.